This T cell receptor beta chain is from a study of blood T cell repertoires in COVID-19. Study-wide context: The samples span acute and convalescent COVID-19 from the United States, Italy and Spain. In each case, the material was cDNA or gDNA derived from T cells, B-cell-depleted T cells, or PBMCs.

Germline loops: CDR1 LNHNV, CDR2 YYDKDF (reference sequence). V lost 5 bases, J lost 3 bases, and 8 bases stayed unmatched. The CDR3 totals 16 residues. This clone was seen only once. Source study methods: Nucleated cell counts were estimated from reference gene primer amplification. Data came from immunoSEQ multiplex PCR; TCRdb stores just in-frame clones and leaves some out. Clone size and V and J calls were adopted from that table, with D and trimming inferred from the DNA. The data contain 300,000 to 350,000 clones, around 91% of them singletons. Sample: peripheral blood. The chain links TRBV15 to TRBJ1-5; 9 bases fit TRBD1. The clonotype comes from a young woman who had recovered from COVID-19. CDR3 region: CATSGRGDRVNQPQHF. CDR3 DNA sequence: TGTGCCACCAGCGGCAGGGGGGACAGGGTCAATCAGCCCCAGCATTTT. Together with reference TRBV15 and TRBJ1-5, the CDR3 gives the full variable domain: DAMVIQNPRYQVTQFGKPVTLSCSQTLNHNVMYWYQQKSSQAPKLLFHYYDKDFNNEADTPDNFQSRRPNTSFCFLDIRSPGLGDTAMYLCATSGRGDRVNQPQHFGDGTRLSIL.